The 8 T cell receptor beta chains below all came from one sample that was sequenced in a study of response to subunit inactivated influenza vaccine. Using its own MiXCR run on the RT-PCR reads, TCRdb lists one record per CDR3 protein. Of about 570,000 distinct CDR3 sequences in the sample, over 9% were seen once. These records were also assigned to another study, of T cells expressing NK-cell markers. That investigation notes: TCR beta cDNA was generated via 5'RACE template switching incorporating UMIs.

The sample here was PBMCs from blood, taken on the day of vaccination. These receptors all come from a man in his fifties or sixties who received an inactivated influenza vaccine.

V is TRBV4-3 and J is TRBJ1-1; D is possibly TRBD1 (6 bases). CDR3 length: 17 amino acids. V lost 0 bases, J lost 4 bases, and 18 bases lay in between. CDR1 and CDR2 (germline): LGHNA, YSLEER. The CDR3 nucleotides are TGCGCCAGCAGCCAAGATAACCCCATATGGGGGGCCACTGAAGCTTTCTTT. It specifies CASSQDNPIWGATEAFF.

The chain uses TRBV12-3 or TRBV12-4 and TRBJ1-6, with unresolved D. The CDR3 extends over 14 amino acids. Deletions cut 3 bases from V and 7 bases from J, with 10 bases between. CDR3: CASSFRSENSPLHF. The CDR3 DNA sequence: TGTGCCAGCAGTTTCAGGTCTGAAAATTCACCCCTCCACTTT.

This clonotype was seen a few times. The rearrangement uses TRBV20-1 and TRBJ1-6; D is undetermined. Trimming shortened V by 0 bases and J by 5 bases, and 17 bases separated the two germline ends. Germline CDR1 DFQATT, CDR2 SNEGSKA (reference sequence). The CDR3 has 17 amino acids. CDR3 sequence (DNA): TGCAGTGCTAGAGACCAGGATGGGGTCCTCGATAATTCACCCCTCCACTTT. Translating gives CSARDQDGVLDNSPLHF.

The V call is TRBV28, the J call TRBJ1-2; TRBD1 aligns across 8 bases. Germline V gives CDR1 MDHEN, CDR2 SYDVKM. Trimming at V came to 2 bases and at J to 8 bases, leaving 10 bases not matched to a gene. This CDR3 is built from 15 residues. Here the CDR3 reads CASSLTDRGWKGYTF. DNA of the CDR3: TGTGCCAGCAGTTTAACCGACAGGGGCTGGAAAGGCTACACCTTC.

The chain joins TRBV7-9 to TRBJ2-4, with D possibly TRBD1 on 6 matching bases. CDR3 size: 12 residues. CDR1 SEHNR and CDR2 FQNEAQ come from the germline V gene (reference sequence). V was pared by 5 bases and J by 9 bases, with 11 bases between. The CDR3 DNA reads TGTGCCAGCAGCAATACAGGGCCCATTCAGTACTTC. This sequence encodes CASSNTGPIQYF.

This clonotype appeared a few times. The V gene is TRBV7-9, the J gene TRBJ2-7; D is possibly TRBD1 or TRBD2 (6 bases each). Trimming removed 5 bases from V and 4 bases from J, with 18 bases in between. The germline V gene encodes CDR1 SEHNR and CDR2 FQNEAQ (reference sequence). This CDR3 comprises 15 residues. CDR3 in amino acids: CASSLEGGLGYEQYF. In nucleotides, the CDR3 is TGTGCCAGCAGCCTAGAGGGGGGACTGGGGTACGAGCAGTACTTC.

The J gene is TRBJ2-7, the V gene TRBV10-3; D may match TRBD1 or TRBD2 (5 bases each). This CDR3 has 13 residues. V gave up 2 bases and J gave up 9 bases, with 14 bases separating them. Germline loops: CDR1 ENHRY, CDR2 SYGVKD. Here the CDR3 reads CAISEPGRDGQYF. In DNA, the CDR3 is TGTGCCATCAGTGAGCCCGGACGGGACGGGCAGTACTTC.

This clonotype appeared many times. The chain uses TRBV6-2 or TRBV6-3 and TRBJ2-2; the match to TRBD1 covers 9 bases. The CDR3 consists of 16 residues. The junction had 8 bases not matched to a gene; V was cut back by 5 bases and J by 4 bases. CDR1 MNHEY and CDR2 SVGEGT come from the germline V gene. CDR3 in amino acids: CASSPPGQGITGELFF. The CDR3 coding sequence is TGTGCCAGCAGTCCTCCGGGACAGGGTATCACCGGGGAGCTGTTTTTT.